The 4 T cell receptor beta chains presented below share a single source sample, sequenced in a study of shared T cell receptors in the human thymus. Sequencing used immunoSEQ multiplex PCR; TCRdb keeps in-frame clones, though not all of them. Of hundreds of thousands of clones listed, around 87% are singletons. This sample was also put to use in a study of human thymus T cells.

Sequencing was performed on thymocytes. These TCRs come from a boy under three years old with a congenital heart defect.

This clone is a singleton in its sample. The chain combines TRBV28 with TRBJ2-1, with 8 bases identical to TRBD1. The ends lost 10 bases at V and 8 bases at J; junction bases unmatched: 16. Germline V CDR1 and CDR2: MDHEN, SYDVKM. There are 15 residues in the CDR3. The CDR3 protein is CATVHDRQGSDEQFF. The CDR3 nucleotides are TGTGCCACCGTTCACGACAGACAGGGGAGCGATGAGCAGTTCTTC.

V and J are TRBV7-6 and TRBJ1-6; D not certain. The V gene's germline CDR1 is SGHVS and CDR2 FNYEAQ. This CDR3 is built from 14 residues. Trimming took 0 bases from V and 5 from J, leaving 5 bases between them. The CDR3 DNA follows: TGTGCCAGCAGCTTAGCACAGAATAATTCACCCCTCCACTTT. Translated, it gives CASSLAQNNSPLHF.

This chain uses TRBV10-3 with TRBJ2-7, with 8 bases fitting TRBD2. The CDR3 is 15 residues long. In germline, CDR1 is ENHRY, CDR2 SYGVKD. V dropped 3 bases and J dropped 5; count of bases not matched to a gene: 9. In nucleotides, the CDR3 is TGTGCCATCAGTGACTTGAGCGGGAGCCTACACGAGCAGTACTTC. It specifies CAISDLSGSLHEQYF.

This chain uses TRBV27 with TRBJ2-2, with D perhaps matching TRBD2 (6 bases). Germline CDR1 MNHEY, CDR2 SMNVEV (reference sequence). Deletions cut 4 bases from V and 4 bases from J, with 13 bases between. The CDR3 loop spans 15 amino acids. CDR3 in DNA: TGTGCCAGCAGTTCCCCGGGAGACGGCACCGGGGAGCTGTTTTTT. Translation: CASSSPGDGTGELFF.